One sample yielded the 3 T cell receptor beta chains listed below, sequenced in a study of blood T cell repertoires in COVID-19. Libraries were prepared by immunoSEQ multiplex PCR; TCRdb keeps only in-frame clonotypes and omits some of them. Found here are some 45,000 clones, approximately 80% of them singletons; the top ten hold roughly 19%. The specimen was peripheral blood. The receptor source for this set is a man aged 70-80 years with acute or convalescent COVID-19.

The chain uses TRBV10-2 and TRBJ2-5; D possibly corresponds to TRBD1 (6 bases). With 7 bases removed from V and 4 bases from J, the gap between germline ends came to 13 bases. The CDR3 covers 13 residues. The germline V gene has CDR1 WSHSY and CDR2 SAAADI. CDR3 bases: TGCGCCAGCAATCCACAGGGAGCAGAGACCCAGTACTTC. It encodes CASNPQGAETQYF.

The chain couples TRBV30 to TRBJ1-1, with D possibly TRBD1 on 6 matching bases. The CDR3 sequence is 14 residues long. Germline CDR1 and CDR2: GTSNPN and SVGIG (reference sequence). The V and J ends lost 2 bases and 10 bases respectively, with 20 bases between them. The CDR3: CAWSPYSGGLVAFF. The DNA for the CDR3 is TGTGCCTGGAGTCCCTATAGCGGGGGGCTCGTAGCTTTCTTT.

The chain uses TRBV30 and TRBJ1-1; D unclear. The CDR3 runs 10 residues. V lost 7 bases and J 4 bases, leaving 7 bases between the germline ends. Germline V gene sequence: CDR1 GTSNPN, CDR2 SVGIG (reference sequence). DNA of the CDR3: TGTGCCTCCGGTAGCACTGAAGCTTTCTTT. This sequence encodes CASGSTEAFF.